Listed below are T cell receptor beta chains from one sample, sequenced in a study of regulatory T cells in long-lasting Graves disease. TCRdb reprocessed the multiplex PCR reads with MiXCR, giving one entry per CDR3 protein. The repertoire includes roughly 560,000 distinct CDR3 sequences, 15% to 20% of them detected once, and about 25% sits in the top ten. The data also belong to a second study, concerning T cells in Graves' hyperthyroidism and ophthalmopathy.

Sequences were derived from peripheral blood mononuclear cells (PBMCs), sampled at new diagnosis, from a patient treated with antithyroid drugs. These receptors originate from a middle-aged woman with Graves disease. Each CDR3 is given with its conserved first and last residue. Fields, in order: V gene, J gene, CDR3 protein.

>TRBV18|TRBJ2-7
CASSPGGQAYEQYF
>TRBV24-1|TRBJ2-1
CATSEQTSGDSNEQFF
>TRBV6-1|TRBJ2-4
CASSPQEGSNIQYF
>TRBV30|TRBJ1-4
CAWSPGQGFEKLFF
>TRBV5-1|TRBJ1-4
CASSPAGGKNEKLFF
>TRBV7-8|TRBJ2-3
CASSLARLAGGKHTDTQYF
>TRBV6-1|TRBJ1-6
CASSDRASYNSPLHF
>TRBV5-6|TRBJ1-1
CASSTGWGSAEAFF
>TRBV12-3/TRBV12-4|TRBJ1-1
CASSRYQGIEAFF
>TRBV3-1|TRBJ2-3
CASSQGLHTQYF
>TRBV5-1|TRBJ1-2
CASSLNLANYGYTF
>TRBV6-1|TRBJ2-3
CASSAGGGPSDTQYF
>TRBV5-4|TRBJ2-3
CASSLTGGYTDTQYF
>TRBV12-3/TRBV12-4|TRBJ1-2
CASSSTPTGADYGYTF
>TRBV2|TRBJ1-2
CASSEESNYGYTF
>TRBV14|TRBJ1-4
CASSQVRTGTEKLFF
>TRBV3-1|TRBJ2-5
CASSEDSGLETQYF
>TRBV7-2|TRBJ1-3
CASSQDVRGSSGNTLYF
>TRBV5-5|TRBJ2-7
CASSFGTDSYEQYF
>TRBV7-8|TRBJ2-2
CASSLTRDTGELFF
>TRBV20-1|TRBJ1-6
CSGGQSNSPLHF
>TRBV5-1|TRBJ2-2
CASSLADRVLTGELFF
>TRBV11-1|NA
CASSSSTSEGAREQFF
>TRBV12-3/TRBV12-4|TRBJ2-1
CASSRPPNEQFF
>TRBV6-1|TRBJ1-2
CARGSGGELNYGYTF
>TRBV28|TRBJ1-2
CASSFPPGGGKDGYTF
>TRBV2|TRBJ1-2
CASSVDRLGYGYTF
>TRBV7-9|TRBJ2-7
CASSSSGGEVQYF
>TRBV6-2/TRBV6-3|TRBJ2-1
CASRNGASGNAFF
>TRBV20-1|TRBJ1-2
CSAPGGQGNVGGYTF
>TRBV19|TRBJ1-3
CASSIELYSGNTIYF
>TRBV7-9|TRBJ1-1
CASSPDHTTEAFF
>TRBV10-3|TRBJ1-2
CAIMGSTNYGYTF
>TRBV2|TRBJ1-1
CASANDPGTEAFF
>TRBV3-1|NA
CASSQDEDLIQETQYF
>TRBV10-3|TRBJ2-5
CAIRKAEGETQYF
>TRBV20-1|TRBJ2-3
CSPAEGGYINTQYF